A selection of T cell receptor beta chains follows, all from one sample in a study of shared clonotypes between healthy human individuals. Sequenced by immunoSEQ multiplex PCR; TCRdb stores in-frame clones only, minus some. The sample yields 2 million to 3 million clones, more than 85% seen once. Sequences were obtained from naive CD4+ T cells from PBMCs. These receptors all stem from a man aged 18 to 30 in good health. Some clones in this sample may be carry-over from other donors' samples. Each CDR3 is given with its conserved first and last residue. Each record gives: CDR3 length, J gene, V gene, D gene, CDR3 protein, CDR3 DNA. The D gene is left open where the match is weak.

len: 14; j_gene: TRBJ2-5; v_gene: TRBV5-4; d_gene: .; CDR3aa: CASSLRLAGETQYF; CDR3nt: TGTGCCAGCAGCTTGAGGCTAGCCGGAGAGACCCAGTACTTC
len: 11; j_gene: TRBJ2-1; v_gene: TRBV7-9; d_gene: .; CDR3aa: CASSSRSEQFF; CDR3nt: TGTGCCAGCAGCTCACGGAGTGAGCAGTTCTTC
len: 15; j_gene: TRBJ2-7; v_gene: TRBV28; d_gene: TRBD1; CDR3aa: CASSQGGSISYEQYF; CDR3nt: TGTGCCAGCAGCCAAGGGGGCTCCATCTCCTACGAGCAGTACTTC
len: 15; j_gene: TRBJ1-5; v_gene: TRBV28; d_gene: .; CDR3aa: CASSLRYRVGQPQHF; CDR3nt: TGTGCCAGCAGTTTAAGATACAGGGTTGGTCAGCCCCAGCATTTT
len: 12; j_gene: TRBJ2-5; v_gene: TRBV19; d_gene: .; CDR3aa: CASRWEQETQYF; CDR3nt: TGTGCCAGTAGGTGGGAGCAAGAGACCCAGTACTTC
len: 13; j_gene: TRBJ2-7; v_gene: TRBV6-6; d_gene: .; CDR3aa: CASSNRVSDEQYF; CDR3nt: TGTGCCAGCAGTAACAGGGTAAGCGACGAGCAGTACTTC
len: 17; j_gene: TRBJ2-1; v_gene: TRBV5-1; d_gene: TRBD2; CDR3aa: CASNRLAGGPSYNEQFF; CDR3nt: TGCGCCAGCAATAGACTAGCGGGAGGGCCCTCCTACAATGAGCAGTTCTTC
len: 17; j_gene: TRBJ2-1; v_gene: TRBV28; d_gene: .; CDR3aa: CASSFGLGDSALNEQFF; CDR3nt: TGTGCCAGCAGCTTTGGGTTGGGGGACTCGGCCCTCAATGAGCAGTTCTTC
len: 16; j_gene: TRBJ2-7; v_gene: TRBV7-9; d_gene: TRBD2; CDR3aa: CASSDGLAGTHREQYF; CDR3nt: TGTGCCAGCAGCGACGGACTAGCGGGAACACATAGAGAGCAGTACTTC
len: 13; j_gene: TRBJ2-7; v_gene: TRBV10-3; d_gene: .; CDR3aa: CAISASGSYEQYF; CDR3nt: TGTGCCATCAGTGCATCGGGTTCCTACGAGCAGTACTTC